Below, 28 T cell receptor beta chains from the same sample are listed, as sequenced in a study of cytomegalovirus exposure and HLA in healthy donors (TCRdb year 2017). The library was built by means of the immunoSEQ multiplex PCR assay. The multiplex PCR relied on a mix of 60 forward primers for TCR Vbeta segments and 13 reverse primers for TCR Jbeta segments. Imported from immuneACCESS, the table was reduced by TCRdb to in-frame sequences with V and J called. These copies leave out some clones; in studies compared against another copy, an unresolved V gene accounts for under half, and the cause of the remainder is not known. Recorded for this sample are about 70,000 clones; around 70% of them occurred a single time. The ten most abundant clones make up about an eighth of the sample. Sequencing was done on a sample of PBMCs. These receptors were taken from a human donor in good health.

CDR3 region: CAIQLGGSLTEAFF. The DNA for the CDR3 is TGTGCCATCCAGTTGGGGGGGTCCCTCACTGAAGCTTTCTTT. V gene TRBV28 combines with J gene TRBJ1-1, with D tentatively TRBD1 (5 bases). Germline V gene lookup returns CDR1 MDHEN and CDR2 SYDVKM. This CDR3 has 14 residues. V lost 10 bases to trimming and J lost 4 bases, with 19 bases between them.

In the case of this clone: Other DNA sequences from this sample encode an identical CDR3 as well. The V gene is TRBV5-1, the J gene TRBJ2-7; 13 bases line up with TRBD2. V shed 4 bases and J 1 base; nucleotides not matched to a gene: 2. Germline V gives CDR1 SGHRS, CDR2 YFSETQ. The CDR3 extends over 15 amino acids. CDR3 DNA sequence: TGCGCCAGCAGCCCGGGACTAGCGGGGTCCTACGAGCAGTACTTC. The encoded protein is CASSPGLAGSYEQYF.

This clone was seen a few times. The chain recombines TRBV30 with TRBJ1-5; D perhaps matches TRBD1 (5 bases). This CDR3 spans 13 amino acids. Deletions cut 1 base from V and 1 base from J, with 5 bases between. The germline CDR1 and CDR2 sequences are GTSNPN and SVGIG (reference sequence). CDR3 bases: TGTGCCTGGAGTGGGGGCAGCAATCAGCCCCAGCATTTT. It encodes CAWSGGSNQPQHF.

The gene calls are TRBV7-9 and TRBJ2-2; 9 positions agree with TRBD1. The germline V gene has CDR1 SEHNR and CDR2 FQNEAQ (reference sequence). This CDR3 region has 16 residues. The junction had 12 bases not matched to a gene; V was cut back by 10 bases and J by 3 bases. The CDR3 DNA sequence: TGTGCCACCAGTCACCTGAGACAGGGGGACACCGGGGAGCTGTTTTTT. Encoded protein: CATSHLRQGDTGELFF.

V is TRBV5-6 and J is TRBJ1-5; D is ambiguous. Trimming shortened V by 4 bases and J by 7 bases, and 18 bases separated the two germline ends. The CDR3 spans 15 residues. CDR1 and CDR2 (germline): SGHDT, YYEEEE. The CDR3 bases are TGTGCCAGCAGCCCTCGGCCGGGGTCAGGACAGCCCCAGCATTTT. This encodes CASSPRPGSGQPQHF. The full variable domain, completed using reference TRBV5-6 and TRBJ1-5, is DAGVTQSPTHLIKTRGQQVTLRCSPKSGHDTVSWYQQALGQGPQFIFQYYEEEERQRGNFPDRFSGHQFPNYSSELNVNALLLGDSALYLCASSPRPGSGQPQHFGDGTRLSIL.

This chain uses TRBV5-1 with TRBJ2-3; perhaps TRBD2 as D (5 bases). The CDR3 is 14 residues long. Germline V CDR1 and CDR2: SGHRS, YFSETQ. The CDR3 protein is CGCNEGASTDTQYF. The CDR3 nucleotides read TGCGGCTGCAATGAGGGAGCTAGCACAGATACGCAGTATTTT.

This clone was counted a few times. The chain joins TRBV5-1 to TRBJ2-5, with D possibly being TRBD1 (6 bases). Germline CDR1 is SGHRS and CDR2 is YFSETQ. Trimming pared 3 bases from V and 2 bases from J, leaving 14 bases between. The CDR3 has 15 amino acids. The CDR3 here is CASSSRGQGQETQYF. The CDR3 DNA follows: TGCGCCAGCAGCTCCAGAGGGCAGGGGCAAGAGACCCAGTACTTC.

This clone turned up a few times. The chain carries TRBV9 and TRBJ2-3; TRBD2 agrees at 7 bases. Germline CDR1 reads SGDLS; CDR2 reads YYNGEE. The CDR3 has 17 amino acids. V was clipped by 3 bases and J by 1 base; unmatched bases: 11. CDR3 region: CASSDRLAYGGTDTQYF. In DNA, the CDR3 is TGTGCCAGCAGCGATAGACTAGCCTATGGGGGCACAGATACGCAGTATTTT.

The rearrangement links TRBV28 to TRBJ2-7, with D perhaps matching TRBD1 (5 bases). There are 20 residues in the CDR3. The germline gives CDR1 MDHEN, CDR2 SYDVKM. Trimming removed 5 bases from V and 2 bases from J, with 31 bases in between. The CDR3 protein is CASSPKLIFRVYAPAYEQYF. CDR3 nucleotides: TGTGCCAGCAGTCCAAAGCTTATCTTCAGGGTTTATGCGCCTGCCTACGAGCAGTACTTC.

This chain links TRBV19 with TRBJ1-5; 9 bases agree with TRBD1. CDR1 and CDR2 from the germline V gene are LNHDA and SQIVND (reference sequence). V trimming: 2 bases; J trimming: 6 bases; junction bases outside the gene matches: 2. The CDR3 is 14 residues long. CDR3 amino acids: CASSITGGGQPQHF. In nucleotides, the CDR3 is TGTGCCAGTAGTATAACAGGGGGCGGTCAGCCCCAGCATTTT.

The V gene is TRBV28, the J gene TRBJ1-4; D is uncertain. V lost 7 bases and J lost 6, with 12 bases in between. CDR3 length equals 13 residues. The V gene's germline CDR1 is MDHEN and CDR2 SYDVKM. DNA of the CDR3: TGTGCCAGCACCCCCCCCGGGGATGAAAAACTGTTTTTT. This translates into CASTPPGDEKLFF.

The chain combines TRBV30 with TRBJ1-4, with 9 bases aligning to TRBD1. Unmatched junction bases numbered 9, after V lost 2 bases and J lost 5 bases. The germline V gene encodes CDR1 GTSNPN and CDR2 SVGIG (reference sequence). This CDR3 has 16 amino acids. In nucleotides, the CDR3 is TGTGCCTGGAGTCAAACCACGGGACAGGGAAATGAAAAACTGTTTTTT. Its protein product is CAWSQTTGQGNEKLFF.

The chain joins TRBV5-1 to TRBJ2-3; no reliable D call. The germline V and J ends were trimmed by 4 bases and 1 base, with 13 bases remaining between them. The CDR3 is made up of 15 amino acids. Germline V gene sequence: CDR1 SGHRS, CDR2 YFSETQ. This CDR3 reads CASSRTLGGTDTQYF. The DNA for the CDR3 is TGCGCCAGCAGCCGAACTTTAGGAGGCACAGATACGCAGTATTTT.

Turning to this clone: Other DNA sequences in this specimen translate into the identical CDR3. The rearrangement uses TRBV10-1 and TRBJ1-1, with D possibly matching TRBD1 (5 bases). Germline loops: CDR1 WNHNN, CDR2 SYGVQD (reference sequence). The CDR3 has 13 residues. The ends were cut back, 6 bases at V and 3 bases at J, with 11 bases in the middle. The CDR3 here is CASSPREDTEAFF. The CDR3 coding sequence is TGCGCCAGCAGCCCCAGGGAGGACACTGAAGCTTTCTTT.

This sequence joins TRBV5-1 and TRBJ1-2; 7 bases are shared with TRBD1. This CDR3 has 14 residues. Germline values: CDR1 SGHRS, CDR2 YFSETQ. Trimming cost V 7 bases and J 2 bases; bases outside gene matches: 8. The CDR3 protein is CASATGNFNYGYTF. The CDR3 DNA is TGCGCCAGCGCGACAGGGAATTTCAACTATGGCTACACCTTC.

The gene calls are TRBV5-6 and TRBJ1-2, with D possibly matching TRBD1 (5 bases). CDR3 length: 14 residues. CDR1 and CDR2 from the germline V gene are SGHDT and YYEEEE. Trimming pared 0 bases from V and 7 bases from J, leaving 13 bases between. The chain's CDR3 is CASSLAGQGSGYTF. The CDR3 region has the DNA TGTGCCAGCAGCTTGGCCGGGCAGGGCTCTGGCTACACCTTC.

The CDR3 loop is CASSHMRAYGYTF. In nucleotides, the CDR3 is TGTGCCAGCAGCCACATGAGGGCCTATGGCTACACCTTC. The chain links TRBV28 to TRBJ1-2; D is unresolved. This CDR3 spans 13 amino acids. The ends were cut back, 6 bases at V and 4 bases at J, with 12 bases in the middle. In germline, CDR1 is MDHEN, CDR2 SYDVKM.

The chain combines TRBV7-6 with TRBJ2-2; 9 bases are a match to TRBD2. With 0 bases clipped from V and 6 bases from J, the junction kept 2 bases outside the gene matches. This CDR3 spans 15 amino acids. The germline V gene encodes CDR1 SGHVS and CDR2 FNYEAQ. This CDR3 is CASSLAGTSPGELFF. The CDR3 coding sequence is TGTGCCAGCAGCTTAGCAGGGACTAGCCCCGGGGAGCTGTTTTTT.

This chain links TRBV6-5 with TRBJ2-3; tentatively, D is TRBD2 (6 bases). Trimming left V 5 bases short and J 3 bases short, with 15 bases between. The CDR3 is 15 amino acids. Germline loops: CDR1 MNHEY, CDR2 SVGAGI. CDR3 residues: CASSGRDGLTDTQYF. CDR3 coding DNA: TGTGCCAGCAGTGGGCGGGACGGCCTAACAGATACGCAGTATTTT.

The chain combines TRBV6-1 with TRBJ2-7; D unresolved. CDR3 length: 11 residues. In germline, CDR1 is MNHNS, CDR2 SASEGT. V was pared by 2 bases and J by 6 bases, with 5 bases between. The CDR3 coding sequence is TGTGCCAGCAGTGAACCTCTCGAGCAGTACTTC. Translation: CASSEPLEQYF.

This chain connects TRBV9 to TRBJ2-1; D might be TRBD2 (6 bases). CDR1 and CDR2 (germline): SGDLS, YYNGEE. V lost 4 bases and J 5 bases, leaving 13 bases between the germline ends. The CDR3 contains 14 residues. The CDR3 region has the DNA TGTGCCAGCAGCCAAGTAGGACTAAACAATGAGCAGTTCTTC. Translation: CASSQVGLNNEQFF.

The V and J genes are TRBV5-3 and TRBJ1-1; D is possibly TRBD1 (5 bases). TRBV5-3 is noted as an ORF with a role that remains uncertain. The CDR3 is made up of 15 amino acids. V was cut by 4 bases and J by 6 bases, with 19 bases left in between. As DNA, the CDR3 is TGTGCCAGAAGCCTGTGGGTAAGGGGCCGCCCTGAAGCTTTCTTT. Encoded protein: CARSLWVRGRPEAFF.

The chain carries TRBV28 and TRBJ1-1; D is unresolved. The CDR3 extends over 9 amino acids. Per germline, CDR1 MDHEN and CDR2 SYDVKM. In nucleotides, the CDR3 is TGTGCAACTGGCACTGAAGCTTTCTTT. Translating gives CATGTEAFF. Full variable domain (rest looked up from reference TRBV28 and TRBJ1-1): DVKVTQSSRYLVKRTGEKVFLECVQDMDHENMFWYRQDPGLGLRLIYFSYDVKMKEKGDIPEGYSVSREKKERFSLILESASTNQTSMYLCATGTEAFFGQGTRLTVV.

This clone came up once. This rearrangement joins TRBV5-1 to TRBJ2-7, with TRBD1 as a possible D gene (6 bases). Trimming cost V 3 bases and J 6 bases, with 16 bases left between them. From germline, CDR1 is SGHRS and CDR2 YFSETQ. There are 14 residues in the CDR3. Here the CDR3 DNA reads TGCGCCAGCAGCTCCCCCTCGACAGGATTCGAGCAGTACTTC. As protein: CASSSPSTGFEQYF.

V gene TRBV2 combines with J gene TRBJ2-2, with TRBD2 as a possible D gene (5 bases). In germline, CDR1 is SNHLY, CDR2 FYNNEI. The V gene lost 4 bases and the J gene lost 4 bases, with 7 bases spanning the gap. The CDR3 covers 13 residues. CDR3 sequence reads: CASSAGSTGELFF. The CDR3 coding sequence is TGTGCCAGCAGTGCGGGGAGCACCGGGGAGCTGTTTTTT.

The genes are TRBV25-1 and TRBJ2-1, with D perhaps TRBD1 (6 bases). CDR1 is MGHDK and CDR2 is SYGVNS in the germline V gene. V was trimmed by 6 bases and J by 1 base, leaving 16 bases between them. CDR3 length: 16 amino acids. The DNA of the CDR3 is TGTGCCAGCAGCCCAAGTAGGGGGACGTCCTACAATGAGCAGTTCTTC. It yields the protein CASSPSRGTSYNEQFF. Using reference TRBV25-1 and TRBJ2-1 for the parts outside the CDR3, the full variable domain is EADIYQTPRYLVIGTGKKITLECSQTMGHDKMYWYQQDPGMELHLIHYSYGVNSTEKGDLSSESTVSRIRTEHFPLTLESARPSHTSQYLCASSPSRGTSYNEQFFGPGTRLTVL.

The V gene is TRBV2, the J gene TRBJ2-5, with 10 bases lining up with TRBD2. Trimming cost V 2 bases and J 5 bases; bases outside gene matches: 2. The CDR3 has 14 residues. The germline V gene has CDR1 SNHLY and CDR2 FYNNEI. The CDR3, as DNA: TGTGCCAGCAGTGAACTAGCGGGAGATGAGACCCAGTACTTC. Residues: CASSELAGDETQYF.

The rearrangement joins TRBV29-1 to TRBJ1-2, with 9 positions matching TRBD1. Trimming took 5 bases from V and 6 from J; bases not matched to a gene: 10. Germline loops: CDR1 SQVTM, CDR2 ANQGSEA. The CDR3 sequence is 14 residues long. This CDR3 is CSVLMTGGKDGYTF. The CDR3 nucleotides read TGCAGCGTTCTAATGACAGGGGGTAAGGATGGCTACACCTTC. The whole variable domain, remainder taken from reference TRBV29-1 and TRBJ1-2, is SAVISQKPSRDICQRGTSLTIQCQVDSQVTMMFWYRQQPGQSLTLIATANQGSEATYESGFVIDKFPISRPNLTFSTLTVSNMSPEDSSIYLCSVLMTGGKDGYTFGSGTRLTVV.